Each of the 17 T cell receptor beta chains below was sequenced from the same sample in a study of OX40 agonist ivuxolimab in advanced cancers. TCRdb's table, derived via immunoSEQ multiplex PCR, lists solely in-frame clones and lacks some. The sample has 45,000 to 65,000 clones, 75% to 90% seen once. Sequencing was performed on CD4+ or CD8+ T cells sorted from blood, taken in a trial of the OX40 agonist ivuxolimab. The receptors shown here come from an adult with an advanced solid tumor such as melanoma, head and neck, liver or kidney cancer.

A single count supports this clone. The V call is TRBV28, the J call TRBJ2-5; D is unresolved. Trimming shortened V by 6 bases and J by 5 bases, and 16 bases separated the two germline ends. Per germline, CDR1 MDHEN and CDR2 SYDVKM. The CDR3 has 14 residues. CDR3 loop: CASSRLLGGETQYF. CDR3 nucleotides: TGTGCCAGCAGCCGACTTCTAGGTGGGGAGACCCAGTACTTC.

This clone has just one count. The chain employs TRBV30 and TRBJ2-3; no clear D. The CDR3 covers 13 residues. V shed 0 bases and J shed 3 bases, with 7 bases lying between them. CDR1 and CDR2 from the germline V gene are GTSNPN and SVGIG (reference sequence). This CDR3 reads CAWSVSGTDTQYF. The CDR3 coding sequence is TGTGCCTGGAGTGTAAGTGGGACAGATACGCAGTATTTT.

The chain carries TRBV14 and TRBJ2-3; weak D call: TRBD1 (5 bases). Trimming took 3 bases from V and 4 from J, leaving 5 bases between them. The germline V gene encodes CDR1 SGHDN and CDR2 FVKESK. There are 12 residues in the CDR3. CDR3 residues: CASSQTADTQYF. CDR3 coding DNA: TGTGCCAGCAGCCAGACAGCAGATACGCAGTATTTT.

The rearrangement uses TRBV29-1 and TRBJ1-1; D is undetermined. Germline CDR1 SQVTM, CDR2 ANQGSEA. The germline V and J ends were trimmed by 4 bases and 3 bases, with 12 bases remaining between them. The CDR3 spans 13 residues. The CDR3 DNA sequence: TGCAGCGTTGGTAAGGGTTCGGACACTGAAGCTTTCTTT. It specifies CSVGKGSDTEAFF.

This rearrangement joins TRBV7-6 to TRBJ2-1, with 9 bases that match TRBD1. Looked up from germline, CDR1 is SGHVS and CDR2 is FNYEAQ. This CDR3 is 17 amino acids long. The V gene end was trimmed by 4 bases and the J gene end by 0 bases; junction bases not matched to a gene: 7. This CDR3 is CASSSGTGTSSYNEQFF. In DNA, the CDR3 is TGTGCCAGCAGCTCCGGGACAGGGACAAGCTCCTACAATGAGCAGTTCTTC. Full variable domain (missing parts from reference TRBV7-6 and TRBJ2-1): GAGVSQSPRYKVTKRGQDVALRCDPISGHVSLYWYRQALGQGPEFLTYFNYEAQQDKSGLPNDRFSAERPEGSISTLTIQRTEQRDSAMYRCASSSGTGTSSYNEQFFGPGTRLTVL.

J is TRBJ1-3 and V is TRBV15; D is possibly TRBD1 (5 bases). Looked up from germline, CDR1 is LNHNV and CDR2 is YYDKDF (reference sequence). The CDR3 covers 14 residues. V shed 2 bases and J shed 4 bases, with 9 bases lying between them. The CDR3 reads CATSRSGAGNTIYF. CDR3 coding DNA: TGTGCCACCAGCAGATCTGGGGCCGGAAACACCATATATTTT. Full variable domain (missing parts from reference TRBV15 and TRBJ1-3): DAMVIQNPRYQVTQFGKPVTLSCSQTLNHNVMYWYQQKSSQAPKLLFHYYDKDFNNEADTPDNFQSRRPNTSFCFLDIRSPGLGDTAMYLCATSRSGAGNTIYFGEGSWLTVV.

The rearrangement links TRBV19 to TRBJ1-4; D not resolved. Trimming removed 4 bases from V and 3 bases from J, with 9 bases in between. This CDR3 contains 14 residues. Germline CDR1 LNHDA, CDR2 SQIVND (reference sequence). CDR3 sequence reads: CASSTRKPNEKLFF. DNA for the CDR3: TGTGCCAGTAGTACACGCAAACCTAATGAAAAACTGTTTTTT.

The CDR3 spells CASSYSGDRNNQPQHF. CDR3 coding DNA: TGTGCCAGCAGTTACTCGGGGGACAGAAACAATCAGCCCCAGCATTTT. The V gene is TRBV6-6, the J gene TRBJ1-5; TRBD1 matches 7 bases. The CDR3 runs to 16 residues. CDR1 is MNHNY, CDR2 SVGAGI, per germline (reference sequence). The V and J ends lost 0 bases and 3 bases, in that order; junction bases with no gene match: 5.

This sequence joins TRBV5-5 and TRBJ1-2, with a weak D call TRBD1 (6 bases). Germline-derived CDR1 and CDR2 are SGHKS and YYEKEE (reference sequence). Trimming removed 7 bases from V and 4 bases from J, with 17 bases in between. The CDR3 is 14 residues long. The CDR3 nucleotides read TGTGCCAGCCTCCCCGGACAGCTACTCTATGGCTACACCTTC. Translating it yields CASLPGQLLYGYTF.

The rearrangement uses TRBV5-4 and TRBJ1-1; 9 bases agree with TRBD1. V trimming: 4 bases; J trimming: 1 base; junction bases outside the gene matches: 8. This CDR3 spans 16 amino acids. Germline-derived CDR1 and CDR2 are SGHNT and YYREEE (reference sequence). The CDR3 DNA reads as TGTGCCAGCAGCCGTCCCGGGACAGGGAGGAACACTGAAGCTTTCTTT. Translation: CASSRPGTGRNTEAFF.

About this clone: One end of the junction does not line up with germline, which may come from a read error. The DNA of the CDR3 is TGTGCTAGCAGCTTAGGGGCGTCGGAGACCCAGTACTTC. Amino acids: CASSLGASETQYF. The chain uses TRBV7-7 and TRBJ2-5, with D perhaps TRBD1 (5 bases). The CDR3 runs 13 residues. CDR1 SSHAT and CDR2 FNYEAQ come from the germline V gene (reference sequence).

The rearrangement uses TRBV9 and TRBJ2-5, with TRBD1 matching 7 bases. Trimming removed 2 bases from V and 9 bases from J; junction bases left unmatched: 4. Germline CDR1 reads SGDLS; CDR2 reads YYNGEE. This CDR3 contains 12 residues. CDR3 loop: CASSVATGPQYF. The CDR3 region has the DNA TGTGCCAGCAGCGTGGCGACAGGGCCCCAGTACTTC.

The chain uses TRBV4-2 and TRBJ2-7, with D perhaps TRBD1 (6 bases). The germline V and J ends were trimmed by 1 base and 4 bases, with 17 bases remaining between them. This CDR3 contains 16 residues. Germline V gives CDR1 LGHNA, CDR2 YNFKEQ. The chain's CDR3 is CASSQGGQGRLYEQYF. The DNA of the CDR3 is TGTGCCAGCAGCCAAGGGGGGCAGGGTCGCTTGTACGAGCAGTACTTC.

The chain carries TRBV18 and TRBJ2-7; D is possibly TRBD2 (5 bases). CDR1 and CDR2 (germline): KGHSH, LQKENI. The V gene lost 0 bases and the J gene lost 2 bases, with 11 bases spanning the gap. The CDR3 extends over 15 amino acids. This chain's CDR3 is CASSPPRAGTYEQYF. CDR3 nucleotide sequence: TGTGCCAGCTCACCACCGAGGGCAGGAACCTACGAGCAGTACTTC.

The genes are TRBV6-5 and TRBJ1-1; tentative D call: TRBD1 (6 bases). The V gene lost 5 bases and the J gene lost 1 base, with 14 bases spanning the gap. This CDR3 is 15 amino acids long. Per germline, CDR1 MNHEY and CDR2 SVGAGI. CDR3 nucleotide sequence: TGTGCCAGCAGTCTCTCAATGACAGGGAACACTGAAGCTTTCTTT. This sequence encodes CASSLSMTGNTEAFF.

The gene calls are TRBV7-9 and TRBJ1-2, with 9 bases lining up with TRBD1. CDR1 is SEHNR and CDR2 is FQNEAQ in the germline V gene (reference sequence). This CDR3 contains 18 residues. With V trimmed by 5 bases and J by 3 bases, 16 bases remained unmatched. The DNA for the CDR3 is TGTGCCAGCAGCGAAACCGGGACAGGGAAAAATCGTGACTATGGCTACACCTTC. Its translation: CASSETGTGKNRDYGYTF.

This clone appeared a few times. The junction and the germline gene differ at one end; a read error may be behind it. V usage is TRBV19 and J usage is TRBJ2-1; TRBD2 matches 7 bases. Germline CDR1 LNHDA, CDR2 SQIVND (reference sequence). The CDR3 is 12 amino acids. CDR3 sequence (DNA): TGTGCCAGTAGTATAGATTGGCGGGAGCCGTTCTTC. Translated, it gives CASSIDWREPFF. Using reference TRBV19 and TRBJ2-1 for the parts outside the CDR3, the full variable domain is DGGITQSPKYLFRKEGQNVTLSCEQNLNHDAMYWYRQDPGQGLRLIYYSQIVNDFQKGDIAEGYSVSREKKESFPLTVTSAQKNPTAFYLCASSIDWREPFFGPGTRLTVL.